These 24 T cell receptor beta chains share one sample of origin, sequenced in a study of OX40 agonist ivuxolimab in advanced cancers. Using immunoSEQ multiplex PCR, the repertoire was profiled, and TCRdb retains in-frame clones only, with some absent. Of around 46,000 clones in the sample, 70% to 85% are singletons; the top ten hold about 1.7%. Source: CD4+ or CD8+ T cells sorted from blood, taken in a trial of the OX40 agonist ivuxolimab. All receptors derive from an adult with an advanced solid tumor such as melanoma, head and neck, liver or kidney cancer.

The CDR3 region has the DNA TGTGCCAGCAGCTTAATTAGCGGGATGGGATTAAACGAGCAGTACTTC. Translation: CASSLISGMGLNEQYF. The chain joins TRBV7-8 to TRBJ2-7, with 8 bases that match TRBD2. Per the germline V gene, CDR1 is SGHVS and CDR2 is FQNEAQ. The CDR3 spans 16 residues. V dropped 2 bases and J dropped 5; count of bases not matched to a gene: 11.

This sequence joins TRBV27 and TRBJ2-3; 12 bases are a match to TRBD1. Trimming at V came to 7 bases and at J to 6 bases, leaving 8 bases not matched to a gene. This CDR3 has 15 residues. Germline CDR1 MNHEY, CDR2 SMNVEV (reference sequence). CDR3 protein: CASKGDRGRSDTQYF. The DNA for the CDR3 is TGTGCCAGCAAAGGGGACAGGGGGCGGTCGGATACGCAGTATTTT.

The chain is built from TRBV19 and TRBJ1-2, with D uncertain. Germline CDR1 LNHDA, CDR2 SQIVND (reference sequence). Trimming removed 5 bases from V and 6 bases from J, with 19 bases in between. CDR3 length equals 15 residues. CDR3 nucleotide sequence: TGTGCCAGTAGTGTTATCACGGGTGCGGGCGATGGCTACACCTTC. This encodes CASSVITGAGDGYTF. The full variable domain, in which reference TRBV19 and TRBJ1-2 provide the parts outside the CDR3, is DGGITQSPKYLFRKEGQNVTLSCEQNLNHDAMYWYRQDPGQGLRLIYYSQIVNDFQKGDIAEGYSVSREKKESFPLTVTSAQKNPTAFYLCASSVITGAGDGYTFGSGTRLTVV.

The chain uses TRBV6-1 and TRBJ1-1; no reliable D call. Trimming removed 6 bases from V and 0 bases from J, with 11 bases in between. The CDR3 is made up of 14 amino acids. Looked up from germline, CDR1 is MNHNS and CDR2 is SASEGT. CDR3 sequence (DNA): TGTGCCAGCAGCCTAGGGTTAATGAACACTGAAGCTTTCTTT. Translation gives CASSLGLMNTEAFF.

This sequence joins TRBV30 and TRBJ2-4, with D possibly TRBD1 on 6 matching bases. CDR1 is GTSNPN and CDR2 is SVGIG in the germline V gene (reference sequence). Trimming shortened V by 3 bases and J by 7 bases, and 16 bases separated the two germline ends. There are 14 residues in the CDR3. Written as DNA, the CDR3 is TGTGCCTGGAGCGAAACAGGGTCTGGGAACATTCAGTACTTC. Translating it yields CAWSETGSGNIQYF. The whole variable domain, filled in from reference TRBV30 and TRBJ2-4, reads SQTIHQWPATLVQPVGSPLSLECTVEGTSNPNLYWYRQAAGRGLQLLFYSVGIGQISSEVPQNLSASRPQDRQFILSSKKLLLSDSGFYLCAWSETGSGNIQYFGAGTRLSVL.

The chain has TRBV6-5 and TRBJ2-3; 9 bases align to TRBD2. CDR3 size: 15 residues. Unmatched junction bases numbered 10, after V lost 4 bases and J lost 8 bases. Per germline, CDR1 MNHEY and CDR2 SVGAGI. CDR3 sequence reads: CASSFFSGGSITQYF. The DNA for the CDR3 is TGTGCCAGCAGTTTTTTCAGCGGGGGGTCGATTACGCAGTATTTT.

J is TRBJ2-7 and V is TRBV7-9; weak D call: TRBD1 (5 bases). The CDR3 extends over 14 amino acids. Per germline, CDR1 SEHNR and CDR2 FQNEAQ (reference sequence). The V end lost 6 bases, the J end lost 1 base, and 13 bases lay between the germline ends. As DNA, the CDR3 is TGTGCCAGCAGGGGTACAGGTTCGTCCTACGAGCAGTACTTC. Translated, it gives CASRGTGSSYEQYF.

This clone was detected a few times. The chain links TRBV20-1 to TRBJ1-1; 9 bases are a match to TRBD1. Unmatched junction bases numbered 5, after V lost 6 bases and J lost 9 bases. This CDR3 has 11 residues. Germline CDR1 reads DFQATT; CDR2 reads SNEGSKA (reference sequence). The CDR3 region is CSARGQGKAFF. The CDR3 nucleotides read TGCAGTGCCCGTGGACAGGGGAAAGCTTTCTTT.

The chain uses TRBV23-1 and TRBJ2-5; 7 nucleotides line up with TRBD2. TRBV23-1 is assigned to the ORF class and has an uncertain function. This CDR3 has 16 amino acids. V dropped 10 bases and J dropped 4; count of bases not matched to a gene: 18. The CDR3 loop is CATFNTPGGSGETQYF. CDR3 bases: TGCGCCACCTTCAATACCCCCGGGGGGAGTGGAGAGACCCAGTACTTC.

For the CDR3, the DNA is TGTGCCAGCAGCCCTCGGACAGGGGGCCAGTACGAGCAGTACTTC. Amino acids: CASSPRTGGQYEQYF. The chain links TRBV9 to TRBJ2-7, with 11 bases identical to TRBD1. V dropped 4 bases and J dropped 4; count of bases not matched to a gene: 7. The CDR3 consists of 15 residues. CDR1 is SGDLS and CDR2 is YYNGEE in the germline V gene.

The chain carries TRBV19 and TRBJ1-3; possibly TRBD1 for D (6 bases). This CDR3 is built from 14 residues. Trimming took 6 bases from V and 2 from J, leaving 11 bases between them. Germline values: CDR1 LNHDA, CDR2 SQIVND (reference sequence). CDR3 amino acids: CASSLDRPGNTIYF. DNA of the CDR3: TGTGCCAGTAGCCTAGACAGGCCTGGAAACACCATATATTTT.

V is TRBV28 and J is TRBJ2-7; 9 positions match TRBD1. V lost 2 bases to trimming and J lost 4 bases; unmatched junction nucleotides: 3. Germline V lookup: CDR1 MDHEN, CDR2 SYDVKM. The CDR3 is 14 amino acids. CDR3 sequence (DNA): TGTGCCAGCAGTTTACCGGGACAGGGTTACGAGCAGTACTTC. Its protein is CASSLPGQGYEQYF.

The chain uses TRBV11-2 and TRBJ1-6; D is unclear. Germline-derived CDR1 and CDR2 are SGHAT and FQNNGV. V was pared by 0 bases and J by 9 bases, with 6 bases between. The CDR3 is 13 residues long. The DNA for the CDR3 is TGTGCCAGCAGCTTAGAGGGCAGTTCACCCCTCCACTTT. This sequence encodes CASSLEGSSPLHF.

This chain connects TRBV5-5 to TRBJ2-7; D is unresolved. Germline V gene lookup returns CDR1 SGHKS and CDR2 YYEKEE (reference sequence). Between the trimmed V and J ends, which lost 2 bases and 1 base, there was a span of 10 bases. The CDR3 has 14 amino acids. CDR3 amino acids: CASSLEDGSYEQYF. The CDR3 nucleotides are TGTGCCAGCAGCTTAGAGGACGGATCCTACGAGCAGTACTTC.

V and J are TRBV4-3 and TRBJ1-1; D is ambiguous. The CDR3 has 11 residues. Trimming shortened V by 5 bases and J by 11 bases, and 12 bases separated the two germline ends. Germline CDR1 and CDR2: LGHNA and YSLEER. DNA for the CDR3: TGCGCCAGCAGCGCGACCCTCAGGGCTTTCTTT. This translates into CASSATLRAFF.

The chain links TRBV5-6 to TRBJ1-1; 10 positions match TRBD1. Germline assignment: CDR1 SGHDT and CDR2 YYEEEE. J gave up 4 bases and V 4 bases, and 1 base lay outside the gene matches. CDR3 length: 13 amino acids. The CDR3 DNA reads as TGTGCCAGCAGCAGGGACAGGGGCACTGAAGCTTTCTTT. Translation: CASSRDRGTEAFF.

This clone was observed once. J is TRBJ1-1 and V is TRBV6-1; D remains ambiguous. The CDR3 sequence is 13 residues long. Trimming left V 11 bases short and J 4 bases short, with 17 bases between. CDR1 is MNHNS, CDR2 SASEGT, per germline. The DNA for the CDR3 is TGTGCCTCCGGCCCAATCCCCCTCACTGAAGCTTTCTTT. Protein product: CASGPIPLTEAFF.

The chain links TRBV7-9 to TRBJ1-6; D possibly corresponds to TRBD1 (5 bases). Trimming shortened V by 1 base and J by 0 bases, and 13 bases separated the two germline ends. The CDR3 totals 18 residues. The germline V gene encodes CDR1 SEHNR and CDR2 FQNEAQ (reference sequence). CDR3 sequence (DNA): TGTGCCAGCAGCTTAGAGTCCGCAGGGAGCTCCTATAATTCACCCCTCCACTTT. Residues: CASSLESAGSSYNSPLHF. Looking up the rest from reference TRBV7-9 and TRBJ1-6 gives the full variable domain: DTGVSQNPRHKITKRGQNVTFRCDPISEHNRLYWYRQTLGQGPEFLTYFQNEAQLEKSRLLSDRFSAERPKGSFSTLEIQRTEQGDSAMYLCASSLESAGSSYNSPLHFGNGTRLTVT.

This chain links TRBV27 with TRBJ1-4; D gene uncertain. The CDR3 totals 15 residues. V lost 5 bases to trimming and J lost 0 bases, with 10 bases between them. Germline assignment: CDR1 MNHEY and CDR2 SMNVEV (reference sequence). CDR3 DNA: TGTGCCAGCAGTCCCCGGGCTGCAACTAATGAAAAACTGTTTTTT. This translates into CASSPRAATNEKLFF.

The CDR3 protein is CASRLARGSTEAFF. Written as DNA, the CDR3 is TGTGCAAGTCGCTTAGCGAGAGGGTCCACTGAAGCTTTCTTT. This chain connects TRBV12-2 to TRBJ1-1. TRBV12-2 is shown as a pseudogene. The CDR3 spans 14 residues.

This rearrangement joins TRBV7-9 to TRBJ1-1; D remains ambiguous. Trimming left V 0 bases short and J 0 bases short, with 8 bases between. Germline CDR1 SEHNR, CDR2 FQNEAQ (reference sequence). The CDR3 is 15 amino acids. Here the CDR3 DNA reads TGTGCCAGCAGCTTAGCGCCGTTAATGAACACTGAAGCTTTCTTT. This codes for CASSLAPLMNTEAFF.

This clone was found once. The chain joins TRBV10-2 to TRBJ1-5, with 10 bases fitting TRBD1. Looked up from germline, CDR1 is WSHSY and CDR2 is SAAADI. The CDR3 has 14 residues. Trimming cost V 4 bases and J 7 bases; bases outside gene matches: 4. CDR3 protein: CASSGQGARQPQHF. The CDR3 nucleotides are TGCGCCAGCAGTGGACAGGGGGCAAGGCAGCCCCAGCATTTT.

This clone was recorded a few times. In the same sample, other DNA sequences code for this CDR3. This chain connects TRBV6-5 to TRBJ1-6; 7 nucleotides align to TRBD1. Germline values: CDR1 MNHEY, CDR2 SVGAGI. The CDR3 contains 12 residues. V dropped 5 bases and J dropped 10; count of bases not matched to a gene: 2. The CDR3, as DNA: TGTGCCAGCAGTAGGACAGGATCACCCCTCCACTTT. It encodes CASSRTGSPLHF.

This clone appeared once. The chain recombines TRBV2 with TRBJ2-7; a possible D gene is TRBD2 (5 bases). The V end was cut by 6 bases, the J end by 2 bases, with 14 bases between. The germline gives CDR1 SNHLY, CDR2 FYNNEI. The CDR3 sequence is 14 residues long. CDR3 coding DNA: TGTGCCAGCAGGCTGGAGGCTCCCGCCTACGAGCAGTACTTC. Its protein is CASRLEAPAYEQYF.